This T cell receptor (beta chain) was retrieved from a study of T cell responses to AZD1222 COVID-19 vaccine. Study-wide findings and caveats: Spike-specific TCR depth and breadth grew after two AZD1222 doses. Spike-wide coverage was observed for vaccine-associated CD4 TCRs, with dominant responses at 160-218 and 743-854. Females made up more of the donors, who were largely white British, and clonal diversity may have come out too low. AZD1222 recipients seropositive at baseline numbered only six or seven.

The J segment lost 4 bases and the V segment lost 8 bases, leaving 6 bases of the junction unmatched. Germline V gene sequence: CDR1 MDHEN, CDR2 SYDVKM. This CDR3 is built from 14 residues. Data came from immunoSEQ multiplex PCR; TCRdb stores just in-frame clones and leaves some out. In the table there are around 65,000 clones, roughly 83% of which are singletons. This clone is a singleton in its sample. The antigen is unknown. Material: peripheral blood, obtained 28 days after the second AZD1222 dose. V is TRBV28 and J is TRBJ1-1; 11 nucleotides line up with TRBD1. This clonotype was obtained from an adult who received the AZD1222 COVID-19 vaccine. CDR3 sequence (DNA): TGTGCCAGCTTCTGGACAGGGGGCGGCACTGAAGCTTTCTTT. The encoded protein is CASFWTGGGTEAFF.